This T cell receptor (beta chain) was identified in a study of OX40 agonist ivuxolimab in advanced cancers. Study overall: The study gave patients intravenous ivuxolimab at 0.01 to 10 mg/kg every 2 weeks. People in dose escalation had one of these cancers: hepatocellular carcinoma, melanoma, renal cell or head and neck cancer.

About this clone itself: Its antigen is unknown.

The CDR3 is 13 amino acids. TCRdb's table, derived via immunoSEQ multiplex PCR, lists solely in-frame clones and lacks some. Among some 58,000 clones, around nine tenths were seen once, and the ten largest hold under 0.8%. Study-wide points: The CD4+ and CD8+ T cells in the blood had expanded clonally by week 6 at 0.1 to 3.0 mg/kg. Among expanded peripheral T cells, antigen specificity went undetermined.

The V gene is TRBV21-1, the J gene TRBJ2-2. TRBV21-1 is labeled a pseudogene. The specimen was CD4+ or CD8+ T cells sorted from blood, collected in a trial of the OX40 agonist ivuxolimab. The clonotype was recovered from an adult with an advanced solid tumor such as melanoma, head and neck, liver or kidney cancer. In DNA, the CDR3 is TGTGCCAGCAGCATAATTACCACCGGGGAGCTGTTTTTT. The encoded protein is CASSIITTGELFF.